This TCR beta chain derives from a study of blood T cell repertoires in COVID-19. Study background: The cDNA or gDNA used as material had been derived from T cells, B-cell-depleted T cells, or PBMCs.

V was pared by 3 bases and J by 4 bases, with 2 bases of the junction left unmatched. CDR1 SGHNT and CDR2 YYREEE come from the germline V gene (reference sequence). This CDR3 comprises 14 residues. The repertoire was sequenced with immunoSEQ multiplex PCR; TCRdb's copy has only in-frame clones and lacks some. The sample holds 90,000 to 100,000 clones; around 90% are singletons and the top ten take approximately 5.4%. The source of this sequence is a man in his sixties with COVID-19, enrolled during active disease. V and J are TRBV5-4 and TRBJ2-2; TRBD1 matches 8 bases. Sequencing was performed on peripheral blood. The CDR3 region has the DNA TGTGCCAGCAGCTCCCAGGGGGCCACCGGGGAGCTGTTTTTT. The encoded protein is CASSSQGATGELFF. Full variable domain (outside the CDR3, taken from reference TRBV5-4 and TRBJ2-2): ETGVTQSPTHLIKTRGQQVTLRCSSQSGHNTVSWYQQALGQGPQFIFQYYREEENGRGNFPPRFSGLQFPNYSSELNVNALELDDSALYLCASSSQGATGELFFGEGSRLTVL.